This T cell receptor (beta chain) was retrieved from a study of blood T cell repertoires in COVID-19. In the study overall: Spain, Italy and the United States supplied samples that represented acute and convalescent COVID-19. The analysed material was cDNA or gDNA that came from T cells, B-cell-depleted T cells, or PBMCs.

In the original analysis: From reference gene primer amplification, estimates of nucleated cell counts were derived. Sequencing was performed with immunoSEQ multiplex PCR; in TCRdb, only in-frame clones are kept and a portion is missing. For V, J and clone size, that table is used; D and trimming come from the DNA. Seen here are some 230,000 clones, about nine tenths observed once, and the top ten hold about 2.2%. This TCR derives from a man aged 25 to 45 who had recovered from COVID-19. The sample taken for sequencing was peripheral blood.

The DNA of the CDR3 is TGTGCCCAGTTATCTGGAAACACCATATATTTT. Translation: CAQLSGNTIYF. The V call is TRBV30, the J call TRBJ1-3; D gene uncertain. This CDR3 is 11 amino acids long. Germline-derived CDR1 and CDR2 are GTSNPN and SVGIG (reference sequence). Deletions cut 8 bases from V and 1 base from J, with 6 bases between.